The rows below give T cell receptor beta chains drawn from one sample of a study of regulatory T cells in long-lasting Graves disease. TCRdb itself ran the multiplex PCR reads through MiXCR, one entry per CDR3 protein. The sample lists fewer than 400,000 distinct CDR3 sequences, less than 25% occurring once. The source material was peripheral blood mononuclear cells (PBMCs), sampled when the disease was refractory, from a patient treated with antithyroid drugs. Receptors were obtained from a female donor with Graves disease. CDR3s include the opening cysteine and the closing phenylalanine or tryptophan. The order of the fields is J gene, D gene, clone size, V gene, CDR3 protein, CDR3 DNA. The D gene is left open where the match is weak. Size tells how often a clone was seen (once, few, many) or the class of an expanded clone, and some rows leave it out.

J gene: TRBJ2-1; D gene: NA; clone size: NA; V gene: TRBV14; CDR3 protein: CASSRTSTGYPLNEQFF; CDR3 DNA: TGTGCCAGCAGCCGAACCTCGACAGGCTACCCCCTCAATGAGCAGTTCTTC
J gene: TRBJ1-4; D gene: NA; clone size: NA; V gene: TRBV4-1; CDR3 protein: CASSLTVATNEKLFF; CDR3 DNA: TGCGCCAGCAGCCTTACAGTTGCAACTAATGAAAAACTGTTTTTT
J gene: TRBJ1-1; D gene: NA; clone size: NA; V gene: TRBV7-9; CDR3 protein: CASTWSVGVTEAFF; CDR3 DNA: TGTGCCAGCACTTGGTCAGTGGGGGTGACTGAAGCTTTCTTT
J gene: TRBJ2-5; D gene: NA; clone size: many; V gene: TRBV6-5; CDR3 protein: CASSYDRLSQETQYF; CDR3 DNA: TGTGCCAGCAGTTACGATCGACTATCACAAGAGACCCAGTACTTC
J gene: TRBJ1-2; D gene: NA; clone size: few; V gene: TRBV5-4; CDR3 protein: CASSFTPETPWGYTF; CDR3 DNA: TGTGCCAGCAGCTTCACGCCAGAGACCCCCTGGGGCTACACCTTC
J gene: TRBJ1-2; D gene: NA; clone size: NA; V gene: TRBV9; CDR3 protein: CASTEDVGPDGYTF; CDR3 DNA: TGTGCCAGTACCGAGGATGTAGGTCCTGATGGCTACACCTTC
J gene: TRBJ1-1; D gene: NA; clone size: NA; V gene: TRBV4-3; CDR3 protein: CASSQDSNTEAFF; CDR3 DNA: TGCGCCAGCAGCCAAGATTCAAACACTGAAGCTTTCTTT
J gene: TRBJ1-5; D gene: NA; clone size: NA; V gene: TRBV20-1; CDR3 protein: CSALASGGPQHF; CDR3 DNA: TGCAGTGCTCTAGCTTCGGGGGGGCCCCAGCATTTT
J gene: TRBJ1-2; D gene: NA; clone size: NA; V gene: TRBV7-2; CDR3 protein: CAGSLTGSYGFTF; CDR3 DNA: TGTGCCGGCAGCCTAACGGGGAGCTATGGCTTCACCTTC
J gene: TRBJ2-7; D gene: NA; clone size: many; V gene: TRBV20-1; CDR3 protein: CSARDPYEQYF; CDR3 DNA: TGCAGTGCTAGAGACCCATACGAGCAGTACTTC
J gene: TRBJ2-1; D gene: TRBD2; clone size: NA; V gene: TRBV28; CDR3 protein: CASIRTSGTNEQFF; CDR3 DNA: TGTGCCAGCATTAGGACTAGCGGGACCAATGAGCAGTTCTTC
J gene: TRBJ2-7; D gene: TRBD1; clone size: many; V gene: TRBV30; CDR3 protein: CACRDRGRYEQYF; CDR3 DNA: TGTGCCTGCCGGGACAGGGGGCGGTACGAGCAGTACTTC
J gene: TRBJ2-7; D gene: TRBD2; clone size: many; V gene: TRBV11-2; CDR3 protein: CASSLTSGLPYEQYF; CDR3 DNA: TGTGCCAGCAGCTTGACTAGCGGGCTCCCCTACGAGCAGTACTTC
J gene: TRBJ1-2; D gene: NA; clone size: many; V gene: TRBV27; CDR3 protein: CASSLPMRGGFPTGGYTF; CDR3 DNA: TGTGCCAGCAGTTTACCGATGCGGGGTGGTTTCCCCACGGGAGGCTACACCTTC
J gene: TRBJ2-7; D gene: NA; clone size: NA; V gene: TRBV29-1; CDR3 protein: CSVELTAGEQYF; CDR3 DNA: TGCAGCGTTGAGTTGACAGCGGGCGAGCAGTACTTC
J gene: TRBJ2-5; D gene: TRBD2; clone size: many; V gene: TRBV27; CDR3 protein: CASSLSGSGEKETQYF; CDR3 DNA: TGTGCCAGCAGTCTTAGCGGGAGCGGTGAGAAAGAGACCCAGTACTTC
J gene: TRBJ2-5; D gene: TRBD1; clone size: once; V gene: TRBV11-3; CDR3 protein: CASSSNTGTEETQYF; CDR3 DNA: TGTGCCAGCAGCTCCAACACCGGGACAGAAGAGACCCAGTACTTC
J gene: TRBJ1-1; D gene: NA; clone size: many; V gene: TRBV6-1; CDR3 protein: CASSSLEGGEAFF; CDR3 DNA: TGTGCCAGCAGCTCACTTGAAGGGGGTGAAGCTTTCTTT
J gene: TRBJ2-5; D gene: TRBD2; clone size: few; V gene: TRBV5-1; CDR3 protein: CASSSVAGEETQYF; CDR3 DNA: TGCGCCAGCAGCTCCGTGGCGGGAGAAGAGACCCAGTACTTC
J gene: TRBJ2-7; D gene: NA; clone size: few; V gene: TRBV10-3; CDR3 protein: CAISESLPMRGTYEQYF; CDR3 DNA: TGTGCCATCAGTGAGTCCCTGCCCATGAGGGGGACCTACGAGCAGTACTTC
J gene: TRBJ2-5; D gene: NA; clone size: many; V gene: TRBV28; CDR3 protein: CASRAQETQYF; CDR3 DNA: TGTGCCAGCAGGGCACAAGAGACCCAGTACTTC
J gene: TRBJ1-6; D gene: NA; clone size: many; V gene: TRBV6-1; CDR3 protein: CASSEAGVGNSPLHF; CDR3 DNA: TGTGCCAGCAGTGAAGCGGGGGTAGGGAATTCACCCCTCCACTTT
J gene: TRBJ2-7; D gene: TRBD1; clone size: many; V gene: TRBV6-5; CDR3 protein: CASSSSGTAYEQYF; CDR3 DNA: TGTGCCAGCAGTTCCTCCGGGACAGCCTACGAGCAGTACTTC
J gene: TRBJ2-7; D gene: TRBD1; clone size: few; V gene: TRBV29-1; CDR3 protein: CSVRGDRGLYEQYF; CDR3 DNA: TGCAGCGTTCGCGGAGACAGGGGCCTGTACGAGCAGTACTTC
J gene: TRBJ2-5; D gene: TRBD2; clone size: many; V gene: TRBV28; CDR3 protein: CASSQLDLWLAGGRETQYF; CDR3 DNA: TGTGCCAGCAGTCAATTGGACCTATGGCTAGCGGGAGGGAGAGAGACCCAGTACTTC
J gene: TRBJ2-1; D gene: TRBD2; clone size: NA; V gene: TRBV20-1; CDR3 protein: CSARDGTSSGNEQFF; CDR3 DNA: TGCAGTGCTAGAGATGGGACTAGTTCCGGCAATGAGCAGTTCTTC
J gene: TRBJ2-7; D gene: TRBD2; clone size: few; V gene: TRBV12-3/TRBV12-4; CDR3 protein: CASSLAGRYEQYF; CDR3 DNA: TGTGCCAGCAGCTTAGCGGGTCGCTACGAGCAGTACTTC
J gene: TRBJ2-7; D gene: TRBD2; clone size: many; V gene: TRBV12-3/TRBV12-4; CDR3 protein: CASSLKAGGLKEQYF; CDR3 DNA: TGTGCCAGCAGTTTAAAGGCGGGAGGGCTTAAGGAGCAGTACTTC
J gene: TRBJ2-5; D gene: NA; clone size: few; V gene: TRBV4-1; CDR3 protein: CASSQDTAGETQYF; CDR3 DNA: TGCGCCAGCAGCCAAGATACGGCTGGGGAGACCCAGTACTTC
J gene: TRBJ2-2; D gene: TRBD2; clone size: NA; V gene: TRBV12-3/TRBV12-4; CDR3 protein: CASSRRDIGLAGSGELFF; CDR3 DNA: TGTGCCAGCAGCCGCCGGGATATAGGACTAGCGGGATCCGGGGAGCTGTTTTTT
J gene: TRBJ2-1; D gene: NA; clone size: once; V gene: TRBV7-2; CDR3 protein: CASSLAGARNEQFF; CDR3 DNA: TGTGCCAGCAGCTTAGCGGGGGCGAGAAATGAGCAGTTCTTC
J gene: TRBJ2-7; D gene: NA; clone size: many; V gene: TRBV5-1; CDR3 protein: CASSQGLGLYEQYF; CDR3 DNA: TGCGCCAGCAGCCAGGGTCTGGGTCTCTACGAGCAGTACTTC
J gene: TRBJ2-5; D gene: NA; clone size: NA; V gene: TRBV11-2; CDR3 protein: CASSLLPGPRKAETQYF; CDR3 DNA: TGTGCCAGCAGCTTACTCCCGGGACCGCGGAAAGCGGAGACCCAGTACTTC
J gene: TRBJ2-2; D gene: TRBD1; clone size: NA; V gene: TRBV6-2/TRBV6-3; CDR3 protein: CASSYPPGTGVGTGELFF; CDR3 DNA: TGTGCCAGCAGTTACCCGCCCGGGACAGGGGTGGGCACCGGGGAGCTGTTTTTT
J gene: TRBJ1-5; D gene: TRBD1; clone size: NA; V gene: TRBV19; CDR3 protein: CASSTGDSQNQPQHF; CDR3 DNA: TGTGCCAGTAGTACCGGGGACAGCCAAAATCAGCCCCAGCATTTT
J gene: TRBJ2-2; D gene: NA; clone size: NA; V gene: TRBV7-9; CDR3 protein: CASSLITGSTGELFF; CDR3 DNA: TGTGCCAGCAGCTTAATAACGGGAAGTACCGGGGAGCTGTTTTTT
J gene: TRBJ2-5; D gene: NA; clone size: NA; V gene: TRBV18; CDR3 protein: CASSPTAGGETQYF; CDR3 DNA: TGTGCCAGCTCACCTACCGCGGGCGGGGAGACCCAGTACTTC
J gene: TRBJ1-6; D gene: TRBD1; clone size: NA; V gene: TRBV6-1; CDR3 protein: CASSGGQGYSPLHF; CDR3 DNA: TGTGCCAGCAGTGGGGGACAGGGGTACTCACCCCTCCACTTT
J gene: TRBJ1-6; D gene: NA; clone size: many; V gene: TRBV28; CDR3 protein: CAHRQTYNSPLHF; CDR3 DNA: TGTGCCCATCGACAGACCTATAATTCACCCCTCCACTTT
J gene: TRBJ2-2; D gene: NA; clone size: many; V gene: TRBV2; CDR3 protein: CASTSQRNTGELFF; CDR3 DNA: TGTGCCAGCACGTCACAACGAAACACCGGGGAGCTGTTTTTT
J gene: TRBJ1-5; D gene: NA; clone size: NA; V gene: TRBV28; CDR3 protein: CASSLMGGSQPQHF; CDR3 DNA: TGTGCCAGCAGTTTAATGGGGGGCAGTCAGCCCCAGCATTTT
J gene: TRBJ1-6; D gene: NA; clone size: many; V gene: TRBV2; CDR3 protein: CASSPQTGGNSPLHF; CDR3 DNA: TGTGCCAGCAGTCCCCAGACAGGAGGAAATTCACCCCTCCACTTT
J gene: TRBJ2-7; D gene: TRBD2; clone size: many; V gene: TRBV11-2; CDR3 protein: CASGRGVYEQYF; CDR3 DNA: TGTGCCAGCGGCCGGGGGGTTTACGAGCAGTACTTC
J gene: TRBJ1-2; D gene: NA; clone size: many; V gene: TRBV28; CDR3 protein: CASSPDSRPGYGYTF; CDR3 DNA: TGTGCCAGCAGTCCCGATTCTCGGCCTGGCTATGGCTACACCTTC
J gene: TRBJ2-7; D gene: NA; clone size: NA; V gene: TRBV13; CDR3 protein: CVSSLGAGTYEQYF; CDR3 DNA: TGTGTCAGCAGCTTAGGGGCAGGTACCTACGAGCAGTACTTC
J gene: TRBJ2-7; D gene: TRBD2; clone size: many; V gene: TRBV24-1; CDR3 protein: CATSDSTSEYEQYF; CDR3 DNA: TGTGCCACCAGTGACAGCACTAGCGAGTACGAGCAGTACTTC
J gene: TRBJ2-7; D gene: NA; clone size: NA; V gene: TRBV27; CDR3 protein: CASTQYLGGGGYEQYF; CDR3 DNA: TGTGCCAGCACCCAATATCTGGGGGGAGGTGGCTACGAGCAGTACTTC
J gene: TRBJ2-7; D gene: NA; clone size: NA; V gene: TRBV30; CDR3 protein: CAGAGESYEQYF; CDR3 DNA: TGTGCCGGGGCAGGCGAATCCTACGAGCAGTACTTC
J gene: TRBJ2-4; D gene: TRBD1; clone size: many; V gene: TRBV28; CDR3 protein: CASRGQGAQYF; CDR3 DNA: TGTGCCAGCAGGGGACAGGGGGCTCAGTACTTC
J gene: TRBJ2-5; D gene: TRBD1; clone size: many; V gene: TRBV7-3; CDR3 protein: CASSLLGWGQGGETQYF; CDR3 DNA: TGTGCCAGCAGCTTATTGGGATGGGGACAGGGTGGAGAGACCCAGTACTTC
J gene: TRBJ2-1; D gene: TRBD1; clone size: NA; V gene: TRBV2; CDR3 protein: CASSEDRGVGEQFF; CDR3 DNA: TGTGCCAGCAGTGAAGACAGGGGAGTTGGTGAGCAGTTCTTC
J gene: TRBJ2-7; D gene: NA; clone size: NA; V gene: TRBV7-2; CDR3 protein: CASSLGAGSEQYF; CDR3 DNA: TGTGCCAGCAGCTTAGGTGCCGGGAGCGAGCAGTACTTC
J gene: TRBJ2-5; D gene: TRBD2; clone size: few; V gene: TRBV30; CDR3 protein: CAWSGLAGASKTQYF; CDR3 DNA: TGTGCCTGGAGTGGACTAGCGGGAGCCTCAAAGACCCAGTACTTC
J gene: TRBJ1-1; D gene: NA; clone size: many; V gene: TRBV30; CDR3 protein: CAWRHQMNTEAFF; CDR3 DNA: TGTGCCTGGAGGCACCAGATGAACACTGAAGCTTTCTTT
J gene: TRBJ2-2; D gene: NA; clone size: NA; V gene: TRBV7-9; CDR3 protein: CASTLTAVNTGELFF; CDR3 DNA: TGTGCCAGCACCCTGACGGCGGTGAACACCGGGGAGCTGTTTTTT